This T cell receptor (beta chain) was recorded in a study of T cell repertoires in cytomegalovirus infection. TCRdb fed the reads into MiXCR, producing one record per CDR3 protein. The data contain about 450,000 distinct CDR3 sequences, roughly a third of them singletons. As to this clonotype: Its antigen is unknown.

V was pared by 4 bases and J by 0 bases, with 3 bases of the junction left unmatched. Germline V gene lookup returns CDR1 SGHRS and CDR2 YFSETQ. This CDR3 comprises 15 residues. The study, taken as a whole, reports: What dominated the ex vivo response were HLA-C-restricted CMV-specific TCR beta clonotypes.

The clonotype comes from a human donor in good health (CMV status not recorded). Some clones in this sample may be carry-over from other donors' samples. The sequenced material came from PBMCs. This chain uses TRBV5-1 with TRBJ1-1; 10 bases match TRBD1. The CDR3 reads CASSRQGAVNTEAFF. CDR3 DNA sequence: TGCGCCAGCAGCCGACAGGGGGCTGTGAACACTGAAGCTTTCTTT. Drawing the rest from reference TRBV5-1 and TRBJ1-1, the complete variable domain is KAGVTQTPRYLIKTRGQQVTLSCSPISGHRSVSWYQQTPGQGLQFLFEYFSETQRNKGNFPGRFSGRQFSNSRSEMNVSTLELGDSALYLCASSRQGAVNTEAFFGQGTRLTVV.